The present entry profiles one T cell receptor (beta chain) with its context. Its antigen is unidentified. Ranging in age from roughly 6 to 95, the donors were healthy Caucasian individuals from Russia. At least 7 million PBMCs were isolated per sample. The CDR3 has 18 residues. The germline gives CDR1 SEHNR, CDR2 FQNEAQ (reference sequence). These data belong to a study of blood T cells in healthy people across ages. Study-wide results and limits: A greater number of naive CD4+ cells and higher diversity distinguished long-lived donors from aged donors.

Primers used in a second PCR of about 7 to 12 cycles were a sample-barcoded 5' primer and a J-beta primer mix. TCRdb re-analysed the 5' RACE reads in MiXCR, keeping a single row per CDR3 protein. Of 1,300,000 or so distinct CDR3 sequences listed, 45% to 70% are singletons. The sequence was collected from a man aged 18 to 35 in good health. V and J are TRBV7-9 and TRBJ2-1; no clear D gene. The J call may not be correct, given that the DNA end is closer to TRBJ2-7. Sequenced sample: blood. The CDR3 nucleotides are TGTGCCAGCAGCGTCTCATCCGGCCCACTTAGCTCCTACAATGAGCAGTACTTC. This codes for CASSVSSGPLSSYNEQYF.